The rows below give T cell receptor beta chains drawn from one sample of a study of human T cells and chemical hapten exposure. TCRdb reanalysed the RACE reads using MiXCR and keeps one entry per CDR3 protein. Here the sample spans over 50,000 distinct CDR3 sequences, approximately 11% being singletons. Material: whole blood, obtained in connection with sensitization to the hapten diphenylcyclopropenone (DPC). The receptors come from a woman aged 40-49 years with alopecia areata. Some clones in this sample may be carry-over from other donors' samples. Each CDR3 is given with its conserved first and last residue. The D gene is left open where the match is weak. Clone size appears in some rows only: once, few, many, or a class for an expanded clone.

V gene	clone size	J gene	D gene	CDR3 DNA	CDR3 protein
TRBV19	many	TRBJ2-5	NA	TGTGCCAGTAGTATAGGGACGGCGGAGACCCAGTACTTC	CASSIGTAETQYF
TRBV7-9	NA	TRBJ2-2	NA	TGTGCCAGCAGCTTAGCCTTCGGTGCTCACACCGGGGAGCTGTTTTTT	CASSLAFGAHTGELFF
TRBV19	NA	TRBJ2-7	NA	TGTGCCAGAAGCATCGGCAGGGGTTTAGGCGAGCAGTACTTC	CARSIGRGLGEQYF
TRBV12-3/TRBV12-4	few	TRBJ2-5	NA	TGTGCCAGCAGTGCCGACCAAGAGACCCAGTACTTC	CASSADQETQYF
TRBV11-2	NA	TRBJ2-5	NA	TGTGCCAGCAGCCCCTCCCAAGAGACCCAGTACTTC	CASSPSQETQYF
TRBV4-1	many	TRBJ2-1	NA	TGCGCCAGCAGCCAAGGCCCGCAAGAGAATGAGCAGTTCTTC	CASSQGPQENEQFF
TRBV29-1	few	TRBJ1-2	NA	TGCAGCGTCTCGTACGGGGACTATGGCTACACCTTC	CSVSYGDYGYTF
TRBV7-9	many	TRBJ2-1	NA	TGTGCCAGCTCTCGGGGAGGCACCTACAATGAGCAGTTCTTC	CASSRGGTYNEQFF
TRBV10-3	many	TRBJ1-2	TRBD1	TGTGCCATCACCCCAACAGGGGGTCAAGTGGGCTACACCTTC	CAITPTGGQVGYTF
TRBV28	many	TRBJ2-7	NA	TGTGCCAGCAGGAGTGGTGGGACCTACGAGCAGTACTTC	CASRSGGTYEQYF
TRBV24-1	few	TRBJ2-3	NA	TGTGCCACCAGTCGTCCGGAAGGAGATACGCAGTATTTT	CATSRPEGDTQYF